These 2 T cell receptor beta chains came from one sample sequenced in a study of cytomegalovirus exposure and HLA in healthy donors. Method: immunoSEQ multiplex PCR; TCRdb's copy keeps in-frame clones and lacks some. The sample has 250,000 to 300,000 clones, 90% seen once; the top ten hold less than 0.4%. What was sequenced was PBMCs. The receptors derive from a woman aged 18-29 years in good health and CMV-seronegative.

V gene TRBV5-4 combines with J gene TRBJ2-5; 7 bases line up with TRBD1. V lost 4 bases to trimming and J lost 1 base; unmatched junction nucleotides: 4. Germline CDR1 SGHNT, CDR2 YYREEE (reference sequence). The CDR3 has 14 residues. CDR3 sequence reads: CASSNRDSQETQYF. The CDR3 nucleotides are TGTGCCAGCAGCAACCGGGACAGCCAAGAGACCCAGTACTTC.

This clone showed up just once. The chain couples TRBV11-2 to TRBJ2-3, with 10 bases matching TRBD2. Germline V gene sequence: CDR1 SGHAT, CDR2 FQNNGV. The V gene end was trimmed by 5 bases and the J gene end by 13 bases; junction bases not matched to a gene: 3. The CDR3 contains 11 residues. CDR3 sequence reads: CASSSSGGKYF. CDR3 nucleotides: TGTGCCAGCAGCAGTAGCGGGGGGAAGTATTTT.